These 18 T cell receptor beta chains came from one sample sequenced in a study of shared clonotypes between healthy human individuals. TCRdb's copy holds only in-frame clones and misses some; the assay was immunoSEQ multiplex PCR. The table includes about 1.5 million clones, about 98% detected once. What was sequenced was naive CD4+ T cells sorted from blood. Described subset: CD45RA+ positively selected. The receptors originated from a man aged 30 to 45 in good health.

V and J are TRBV7-8 and TRBJ1-2, with a weak D call TRBD1 (5 bases). The CDR3 loop spans 15 amino acids. V was trimmed by 5 bases and J by 4 bases, leaving 17 bases between them. Germline loops: CDR1 SGHVS, CDR2 FQNEAQ. The CDR3 DNA reads TGTGCCAGCAGCAAACGGGACCTTAACCCCTATGGCTACACCTTC. Its protein is CASSKRDLNPYGYTF.

The V gene is TRBV19, the J gene TRBJ1-1; D might be TRBD1 (5 bases). Germline-derived CDR1 and CDR2 are LNHDA and SQIVND (reference sequence). The CDR3 is 13 amino acids. Trimming shortened V by 7 bases and J by 1 base, and 10 bases separated the two germline ends. The CDR3 reads CASTSGGNTEAFF. CDR3 DNA: TGTGCCAGTACCTCGGGGGGGAACACTGAAGCTTTCTTT.

This chain links TRBV18 with TRBJ2-7; 10 positions match TRBD1. Trimming cost V 3 bases and J 4 bases; bases outside gene matches: 6. Per the germline V gene, CDR1 is KGHSH and CDR2 is LQKENI. The length of the CDR3 is 15 residues. The CDR3 loop is CASSPSTGGMYEQYF. The DNA for the CDR3 is TGTGCCAGCTCACCTTCGACAGGGGGCATGTACGAGCAGTACTTC.

The chain combines TRBV7-9 with TRBJ2-3; D uncertain. The CDR3 extends over 15 amino acids. Trimming left V 0 bases short and J 6 bases short, with 13 bases between. The germline V gene encodes CDR1 SEHNR and CDR2 FQNEAQ (reference sequence). The CDR3 DNA reads as TGTGCCAGCAGCTTAGCGACTCCCTTCGCTGATACGCAGTATTTT. Residues: CASSLATPFADTQYF.

This chain joins TRBV28 and TRBJ1-2; TRBD1 matches 9 bases. V was clipped by 7 bases and J by 8 bases; unmatched bases: 14. CDR1 and CDR2 from the germline V gene are MDHEN and SYDVKM. This CDR3 comprises 15 residues. The CDR3, as DNA: TGTGCCAGCATGGCTCCTTTGGACAGGGGTCGCGGCTACACCTTC. It is translated as CASMAPLDRGRGYTF.

The DNA of the CDR3 is TGTGCCAGCAGTCGGGGGAGCGCAGATACGCAGTATTTT. Its protein is CASSRGSADTQYF. The chain couples TRBV2 to TRBJ2-3; the D gene is possibly TRBD2 (6 bases). Germline CDR1 SNHLY, CDR2 FYNNEI. With 5 bases removed from V and 4 bases from J, the gap between germline ends came to 10 bases. The CDR3 covers 13 residues. Variable domain in full (rest from reference TRBV2 and TRBJ2-3): EPEVTQTPSHQVTQMGQEVILRCVPISNHLYFYWYRQILGQKVEFLVSFYNNEISEKSEIFDDQFSVERPDGSNFTLKIRSTKLEDSAMYFCASSRGSADTQYFGPGTRLTVL.

The V call is TRBV27, the J call TRBJ2-7; D may be TRBD2 (5 bases). Germline CDR1 reads MNHEY; CDR2 reads SMNVEV (reference sequence). CDR3 length: 15 amino acids. V was trimmed by 3 bases and J by 0 bases, leaving 12 bases between them. The CDR3 region is CASSFRRASSYEQYF. DNA of the CDR3: TGTGCCAGCAGTTTTCGGCGGGCGAGCTCCTACGAGCAGTACTTC.

V and J are TRBV5-1 and TRBJ1-3; D is unresolved. CDR3 length: 15 amino acids. V lost 2 bases, J lost 0 bases, and 9 bases lay in between. CDR1 SGHRS and CDR2 YFSETQ come from the germline V gene. CDR3 nucleotides: TGCGCCAGCAGCTTAGACACAGCCTCTGGAAACACCATATATTTT. Translated: CASSLDTASGNTIYF.

The chain couples TRBV6-5 to TRBJ2-7, with 11 positions matching TRBD2. The CDR3 length is 16 residues. CDR1 is MNHEY and CDR2 is SVGAGI in the germline V gene. J was trimmed by 3 bases and V by 0 bases; bases with no gene match: 4. CDR3 in amino acids: CASSYSGLAGHYEQYF. The CDR3 region has the DNA TGTGCCAGCAGTTACTCAGGACTAGCGGGCCACTACGAGCAGTACTTC.

The gene calls are TRBV11-3 and TRBJ2-1; D is possibly TRBD2 (7 bases). The V gene's germline CDR1 is SGHNT and CDR2 YENEEA. This CDR3 is built from 17 residues. With 4 bases removed from V and 5 bases from J, the gap between germline ends came to 21 bases. In nucleotides, the CDR3 is TGTGCCAGCAGCTCCCCTTTAATAGGGGGGGAGAACAATGAGCAGTTCTTC. Its protein is CASSSPLIGGENNEQFF.

The J gene is TRBJ2-6, the V gene TRBV6-6; D remains unclear. V lost 6 bases to trimming and J lost 0 bases, with 3 bases between them. Germline lookup yields CDR1 MNHNY and CDR2 SVGAGI (reference sequence). This CDR3 is built from 13 residues. The CDR3 region is CASSSSGANVLTF. The DNA of the CDR3 is TGTGCCAGCAGCAGCTCTGGGGCCAACGTCCTGACTTTC.

V is TRBV11-2 and J is TRBJ2-7, with TRBD2 identical over 8 bases. CDR1 and CDR2 (germline): SGHAT, FQNNGV. Trimming took 2 bases from V and 5 from J; bases not matched to a gene: 5. The CDR3 runs to 14 residues. The CDR3 loop is CASSLNGRVHEQYF. In nucleotides, the CDR3 is TGTGCCAGCAGCTTAAACGGGAGGGTCCACGAGCAGTACTTC.

The J gene is TRBJ2-7, the V gene TRBV7-6; a weak D match, TRBD2 (6 bases). This CDR3 comprises 16 residues. Germline V CDR1 and CDR2: SGHVS, FNYEAQ. Trimming shortened V by 2 bases and J by 4 bases, and 18 bases separated the two germline ends. The CDR3 sequence: CASSLTGSGTRYEQYF. For the CDR3, the DNA is TGTGCCAGCAGCTTAACCGGGAGTGGAACGAGGTACGAGCAGTACTTC.

V is TRBV27 and J is TRBJ2-2, with 8 bases identical to TRBD1. Trimming took 5 bases from V and 4 from J; bases not matched to a gene: 3. Germline-derived CDR1 and CDR2 are MNHEY and SMNVEV (reference sequence). CDR3 length: 14 residues. Written as DNA, the CDR3 is TGTGCCAGCAGTAGGGACAGGACCACCGGGGAGCTGTTTTTT. Protein product: CASSRDRTTGELFF.

The chain employs TRBV10-1 and TRBJ2-1; D possibly corresponds to TRBD1 (6 bases). V was trimmed by 6 bases and J by 3 bases, leaving 15 bases between them. CDR3 length: 15 residues. Germline V gene lookup returns CDR1 WNHNN and CDR2 SYGVQD (reference sequence). CDR3 sequence reads: CASSEGGPGYNEQFF. CDR3 in DNA: TGCGCCAGCAGCGAAGGGGGACCTGGCTACAATGAGCAGTTCTTC.

This chain uses TRBV4-1 with TRBJ2-7, with 9 bases matching TRBD2. Trimming cost V 3 bases and J 7 bases; bases outside gene matches: 10. Germline loops: CDR1 MGHRA, CDR2 YSYEKL. The CDR3 runs 15 residues. Here the CDR3 DNA reads TGCGCCAGCAGCCAGGTTAGCGGGGGAGTAGGGGAGCAGTACTTC. Protein: CASSQVSGGVGEQYF.

The CDR3: CSVLGQRDIQYF. As DNA, the CDR3 is TGCAGCGTTTTAGGACAGAGGGACATTCAGTACTTC. V is TRBV29-1 and J is TRBJ2-4; TRBD1 is a possible D gene (6 bases). The length of the CDR3 is 12 residues. The germline V gene has CDR1 SQVTM and CDR2 ANQGSEA. Deletions cut 5 bases from V and 8 bases from J, with 13 bases between.

The gene calls are TRBV11-2 and TRBJ2-1; tentatively, D is TRBD2 (6 bases). Germline loops: CDR1 SGHAT, CDR2 FQNNGV. The CDR3 is made up of 14 amino acids. The V end lost 7 bases, the J end lost 7 bases, and 17 bases lay between the germline ends. CDR3 sequence (DNA): TGTGCCAGCACCAATCGGGGGAGTACGAATGAGCAGTTCTTC. It codes for CASTNRGSTNEQFF.